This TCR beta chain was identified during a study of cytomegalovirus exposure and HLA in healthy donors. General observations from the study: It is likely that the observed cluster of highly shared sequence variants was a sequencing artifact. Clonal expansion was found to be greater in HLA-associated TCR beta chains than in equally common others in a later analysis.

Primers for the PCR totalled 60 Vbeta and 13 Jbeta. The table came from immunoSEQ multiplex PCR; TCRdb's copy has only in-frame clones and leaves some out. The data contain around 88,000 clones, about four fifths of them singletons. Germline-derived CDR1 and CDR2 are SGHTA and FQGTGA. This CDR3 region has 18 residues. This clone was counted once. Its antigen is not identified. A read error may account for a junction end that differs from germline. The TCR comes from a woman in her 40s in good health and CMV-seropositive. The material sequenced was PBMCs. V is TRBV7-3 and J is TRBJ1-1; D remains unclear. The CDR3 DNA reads TGTGCCAGCAACTTATTCGGAGGATCGGGCTTGTTGAACACTGAAGCTTTCTTT. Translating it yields CASNLFGGSGLLNTEAFF. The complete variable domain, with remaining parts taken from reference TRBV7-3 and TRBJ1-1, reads GAGVSQTPSNKVTEKGKYVELRCDPISGHTALYWYRQSLGQGPEFLIYFQGTGAADDSGLPNDRFFAVRPEGSVSTLKIQRTERGDSAVYLCASNLFGGSGLLNTEAFFGQGTRLTVV.